Listed here are 23 T cell receptor beta chains from one sample, sequenced in a study of T-cell reconstitution after alpha-beta-depleted transplantation in children. The TCRbeta library incorporated unique molecular identifiers. TCRdb recomputed calls from the PCR reads with MiXCR, one row per CDR3 protein. The sample lists approximately 30,000 distinct CDR3 sequences, approximately 6.9% occurring once. Study-wide points: About two months after transplant, alpha-beta T cells reportedly came from several hundred expanded graft clones.

For these TCRs, the target antigens are not known. The source was peripheral blood, collected 60 days after TCRalphabeta/CD19-depleted stem cell transplant. Receptor source: a child younger than two who had a stem cell transplant for acute myeloid leukemia, so the T cells may come from the graft donor.

This clonotype was seen many times. This sequence joins TRBV28 and TRBJ2-4, with D maybe TRBD2 (5 bases). V dropped 7 bases and J dropped 0 bases, with 16 bases sitting between them. There are 16 residues in the CDR3. Looked up from germline, CDR1 is MDHEN and CDR2 is SYDVKM. In DNA, the CDR3 is TGTGCCAGCAAGAGAGGGCAGCTTCTAGCCAAAAACATTCAGTACTTC. This sequence encodes CASKRGQLLAKNIQYF. The complete variable domain, with remaining parts taken from reference TRBV28 and TRBJ2-4, reads DVKVTQSSRYLVKRTGEKVFLECVQDMDHENMFWYRQDPGLGLRLIYFSYDVKMKEKGDIPEGYSVSREKKERFSLILESASTNQTSMYLCASKRGQLLAKNIQYFGAGTRLSVL.

This clonotype is medium-sized (0.01 to 0.1%) by share. The chain combines TRBV6-2 or TRBV6-3 with TRBJ1-1, with D tentatively TRBD1 (5 bases). Germline V CDR1 and CDR2: MNHEY, SVGEGT. This CDR3 has 14 residues. With 5 bases removed from V and 1 base from J, the gap between germline ends came to 11 bases. CDR3 DNA: TGTGCCAGCAGTCGGGGGTTAGAGAACACTGAAGCTTTCTTT. It specifies CASSRGLENTEAFF.

This clonotype was counted ten times or more. This chain uses TRBV19 with TRBJ1-6; D gene uncertain. The CDR3 is 14 amino acids. The V end lost 3 bases, the J end lost 9 bases, and 12 bases lay between the germline ends. Germline assignment: CDR1 LNHDA and CDR2 SQIVND (reference sequence). The CDR3 here is CASSIEHFASPLHF. Written as DNA, the CDR3 is TGTGCCAGTAGTATCGAACACTTCGCTTCACCCCTCCACTTT.

This clonotype was recorded at least ten times. The J gene is TRBJ2-7, the V gene TRBV15; D possibly uses TRBD1 or TRBD2 (5 bases each). Trimming stripped 3 bases from V and 3 bases from J, with 12 bases between. Germline CDR1 LNHNV, CDR2 YYDKDF (reference sequence). This CDR3 contains 14 residues. The CDR3 DNA sequence: TGTGCCACCAGCAGGGGGGATTTGAACTACGAGCAGTACTTC. It yields the protein CATSRGDLNYEQYF.

This clonotype was seen ten or more times. J is TRBJ1-5 and V is TRBV7-9, with D maybe TRBD1 (6 bases). The germline V and J ends were trimmed by 10 bases and 7 bases, with 17 bases remaining between them. The CDR3 contains 13 residues. CDR1 is SEHNR, CDR2 FQNEAQ, per germline (reference sequence). The CDR3 is CATSRGAGQPQHF. The CDR3 DNA reads TGTGCCACATCAAGGGGGGCGGGGCAGCCCCAGCATTTT.

This clonotype occurred many times. The gene calls are TRBV18 and TRBJ2-7; D might be TRBD2 (6 bases). V was trimmed by 3 bases and J by 1 base, leaving 7 bases between them. Germline V CDR1 and CDR2: KGHSH, LQKENI. The CDR3 runs 13 residues. CDR3 nucleotides: TGTGCCAGCTCACCGGAGGGATCCTACGAGCAGTACTTC. This sequence encodes CASSPEGSYEQYF.

This clonotype was recorded many times. The chain is built from TRBV5-1 and TRBJ2-5, with D possibly matching TRBD1 (8 bases). The length of the CDR3 is 12 residues. CDR1 and CDR2 from the germline V gene are SGHRS and YFSETQ. V was trimmed by 5 bases and J by 5 bases, leaving 10 bases between them. DNA for the CDR3: TGCGCCAGCAGACAGGGGGGGGAGACCCAGTACTTC. Its protein is CASRQGGETQYF.

In its sample, this clonotype was seen many times. One end of the junction does not line up with germline, which may come from a read error. The V and J genes are TRBV27 and TRBJ2-7; 10 bases map to TRBD2. This CDR3 has 14 residues. Germline V gene sequence: CDR1 MNHEY, CDR2 SMNVEV (reference sequence). CDR3 sequence (DNA): TGTGCCAGCAGGGGAGCGGGAGGGTCCTCCGAGCAGTACTTC. It codes for CASRGAGGSSEQYF.

This clonotype was counted ten times or more. The J gene is TRBJ2-7, the V gene TRBV11-2; D not resolved. This CDR3 contains 15 residues. The germline V gene has CDR1 SGHAT and CDR2 FQNNGV. V was cut by 0 bases and J by 2 bases, with 11 bases left in between. The CDR3 region has the DNA TGTGCCAGCAGCTTAGATATCCAGGCGACCTACGAGCAGTACTTC. This codes for CASSLDIQATYEQYF.

CDR3 sequence: CAMSPPGHFYEQYF. Written as DNA, the CDR3 is TGTGCCATGAGCCCTCCGGGACACTTCTACGAGCAGTACTTC. This chain links TRBV5-6 with TRBJ2-7; tentative D call: TRBD1 (6 bases). This CDR3 has 14 residues. The germline V gene has CDR1 SGHDT and CDR2 YYEEEE. The V end lost 9 bases, the J end lost 3 bases, and 19 bases lay between the germline ends.

The chain has TRBV20-1 and TRBJ2-7; TRBD2 agrees at 14 bases. The CDR3 extends over 18 amino acids. Germline V gives CDR1 DFQATT, CDR2 SNEGSKA (reference sequence). In DNA, the CDR3 is TGCTGCGCCAGGGGGGGACTAGCGGGGGCCCCGATCTCCTACGAGCAGTACTTC. Translated: CCARGGLAGAPISYEQYF.

By share of the sample, this clonotype is medium-sized (0.01 to 0.1%). The genes are TRBV27 and TRBJ1-2; no definite D call. From germline, CDR1 is MNHEY and CDR2 SMNVEV (reference sequence). The CDR3 loop spans 13 amino acids. The ends were cut back, 6 bases at V and 4 bases at J, with 12 bases in the middle. The CDR3 is CASSYGRLYGYTF. CDR3 nucleotide sequence: TGTGCCAGCAGCTACGGGAGGCTCTATGGCTACACCTTC.

This clonotype was seen many times. J is TRBJ2-7 and V is TRBV10-3, with D hard to call. Trimming stripped 2 bases from V and 6 bases from J, with 14 bases between. CDR1 is ENHRY and CDR2 is SYGVKD in the germline V gene. This CDR3 is 14 amino acids long. Here the CDR3 reads CAISEKERSLEQYF. The CDR3 DNA is TGTGCCATCAGTGAGAAAGAGAGGAGCCTCGAGCAGTACTTC.

This clonotype was detected many times. The V gene is TRBV7-9, the J gene TRBJ1-6, with D unresolved. Trimming stripped 2 bases from V and 13 bases from J, with 6 bases between. The CDR3 is 11 amino acids. Germline V gene data show CDR1 as SEHNR and CDR2 as FQNEAQ (reference sequence). The DNA for the CDR3 is TGTGCCAGCAGCTTACCTGGCCCCCTCCACTTT. Its protein is CASSLPGPLHF.

In its sample, this clonotype was seen many times. J is TRBJ1-5 and V is TRBV12-3 or TRBV12-4, with a weak D call TRBD1 (6 bases). This CDR3 contains 15 residues. Trimming removed 6 bases at V and 3 bases at J, with 15 bases between. The CDR3 region has the DNA TGTGCCAGCAGGGGAACAGGGAAGACCAATCAGCCCCAGCATTTT. Residues: CASRGTGKTNQPQHF.

This clonotype came up many times. The genes are TRBV5-1 and TRBJ1-1; the D gene is possibly TRBD1 (5 bases). Trimming stripped 4 bases from V and 1 base from J, with 20 bases between. The CDR3 sequence is 17 residues long. CDR1 is SGHRS and CDR2 is YFSETQ in the germline V gene. The CDR3: CASSARDGGDWNTEAFF. The CDR3 nucleotides read TGCGCCAGCAGCGCCAGGGACGGCGGAGATTGGAACACTGAAGCTTTCTTT. Combining the CDR3 with reference TRBV5-1 and TRBJ1-1 gives the whole variable domain KAGVTQTPRYLIKTRGQQVTLSCSPISGHRSVSWYQQTPGQGLQFLFEYFSETQRNKGNFPGRFSGRQFSNSRSEMNVSTLELGDSALYLCASSARDGGDWNTEAFFGQGTRLTVV.

This clonotype has ten or more counts. The chain links TRBV7-8 to TRBJ2-7, with D perhaps TRBD1 (5 bases). The CDR3 has 16 amino acids. Germline CDR1 SGHVS, CDR2 FQNEAQ. V lost 2 bases to trimming and J lost 4 bases, with 18 bases between them. Here the CDR3 reads CASSLTAGLSGYEQYF. For the CDR3, the DNA is TGTGCCAGCAGCTTAACGGCAGGGTTATCAGGGTACGAGCAGTACTTC.

The sample holds a few counts of this clonotype. The rearrangement links TRBV18 to TRBJ2-3; 8 bases agree with TRBD1. The germline V gene encodes CDR1 KGHSH and CDR2 LQKENI. This CDR3 has 15 residues. J was trimmed by 6 bases and V by 4 bases; bases with no gene match: 9. CDR3 bases: TGTGCCAGCTCACTAGACAGGGGCCTCGCGGATACGCAGTATTTT. Translated, it gives CASSLDRGLADTQYF.

The sample holds one count of this clonotype. V usage is TRBV5-6 and J usage is TRBJ2-7; 9 nucleotides agree with TRBD1. Germline V gene sequence: CDR1 SGHDT, CDR2 YYEEEE. With V trimmed by 4 bases and J by 2 bases, 7 bases remained unmatched. This CDR3 contains 15 residues. Here the CDR3 reads CASSPPGQGTYEQYF. CDR3 nucleotides: TGTGCCAGCAGCCCCCCGGGACAGGGCACCTACGAGCAGTACTTC.

About this clonotype itself: A much larger clone lies one base from this, so it may be a read error. The J gene is TRBJ2-7, the V gene TRBV12-3 or TRBV12-4, with no clear D. The CDR3 extends over 11 amino acids. CDR3 sequence (DNA): TGTGACAGCAGTTACGGAGTGGGGCAGTACTTC. Its protein is CDSSYGVGQYF.

This clonotype has a count of ten or more. Written as DNA, the CDR3 is TGTGCCAGCAGCCGTACAGATAGCAATCAGCCCCAGCATTTT. The encoded protein is CASSRTDSNQPQHF. V and J are TRBV7-9 and TRBJ1-5; D uncertain. The CDR3 extends over 14 amino acids. Germline loops: CDR1 SEHNR, CDR2 FQNEAQ (reference sequence). Trimming pared 5 bases from V and 0 bases from J, leaving 8 bases between.

This clonotype has at least ten counts. The V call is TRBV29-1, the J call TRBJ1-2; tentatively, D is TRBD1 (5 bases). The CDR3 length is 15 residues. Germline V lookup: CDR1 SQVTM, CDR2 ANQGSEA. CDR3 sequence (DNA): TGCAGTTGTACGTGGGGGGGAGCCGGGGACTATGGCTACACCTTC. Its protein is CSCTWGGAGDYGYTF.

In its sample, this clonotype was seen many times. This chain joins TRBV24-1 and TRBJ2-3, with 9 bases identical to TRBD2. Looked up from germline, CDR1 is KGHDR and CDR2 is SFDVKD. V lost 4 bases to trimming and J lost 4 bases; unmatched junction nucleotides: 14. The CDR3 runs to 18 residues. The CDR3 loop reads CATSDAARREGSSDTQYF. In DNA form, the CDR3 reads TGTGCCACCAGTGACGCCGCGAGGCGGGAGGGCAGTTCAGATACGCAGTATTTT.